The 5 T cell receptor beta chains presented below share a single source sample, sequenced in a study of tumor-infiltrating lymphocytes in oesophageal squamous cell carcinoma. TCRdb reanalysed the PCR reads using MiXCR and keeps one entry per CDR3 protein. In the table there are some 11,000 distinct CDR3 sequences, 50% to 55% of which are singletons. Input material: esophageal tumor tissue. Every receptor here comes from a female donor with esophageal squamous cell carcinoma.

V is TRBV7-2 and J is TRBJ2-5; 9 bases align to TRBD2. The last part of the DNA fits TRBJ2-1 better; the J call may be wrong. Germline V gene sequence: CDR1 SGHTA, CDR2 FQGNSA. This CDR3 comprises 18 residues. The CDR3 loop reads CASSHLSGGSSSYNEQFF. CDR3 in DNA: TGTGCCAGCAGCCACCTTAGCGGGGGCTCGAGCTCCTACAATGAGCAGTTCTTC.

CDR3 sequence: CASSEARIAEQFF. Written as DNA, the CDR3 is TGTGCCAGCAGTGAAGCAAGGATTGCTGAGCAGTTCTTC. This sequence joins TRBV6-1 and TRBJ2-1; D gene ambiguous. CDR1 is MNHNS, CDR2 SASEGT, per germline. The CDR3 sequence is 13 residues long. Between the trimmed V and J ends, which lost 0 bases and 9 bases, there was a span of 9 bases.

The chain uses TRBV7-3 and TRBJ2-1; 9 bases line up with TRBD2. Looked up from germline, CDR1 is SGHTA and CDR2 is FQGTGA. This CDR3 has 17 residues. Losses at the gene ends were 2 bases for V and 1 base for J; bases not matched to a gene: 6. CDR3 sequence (DNA): TGTGCCAGCAGCTTAGCGGGGGGGCCTATTTCCTACAATGAGCAGTTCTTC. It codes for CASSLAGGPISYNEQFF.

This clonotype showed up many times. CDR3 sequence reads: CASSDDFSGNTIYF. The CDR3 region has the DNA TGTGCCAGCAGTGATGACTTCTCTGGAAACACCATATATTTT. The chain has TRBV2 and TRBJ1-3; D not certain. From germline, CDR1 is SNHLY and CDR2 FYNNEI. The CDR3 loop spans 14 amino acids. Between the trimmed V and J ends, which lost 3 bases and 0 bases, there was a span of 6 bases.

Worth noting for this clonotype: A much larger clone differs by one base, so this may be a read error. This rearrangement joins TRBV6-6 to TRBJ2-7, with 8 nucleotides matching TRBD2. The CDR3 is 18 amino acids. Looked up from germline, CDR1 is MNHNY and CDR2 is SVGAGI (reference sequence). The CDR3 DNA reads as TGTGCCAGCAGTTACTCTTTGGGACGGGGGGGCCGGTACAATGAGCGGTACTTC. It encodes CASSYSLGRGGRYNERYF.